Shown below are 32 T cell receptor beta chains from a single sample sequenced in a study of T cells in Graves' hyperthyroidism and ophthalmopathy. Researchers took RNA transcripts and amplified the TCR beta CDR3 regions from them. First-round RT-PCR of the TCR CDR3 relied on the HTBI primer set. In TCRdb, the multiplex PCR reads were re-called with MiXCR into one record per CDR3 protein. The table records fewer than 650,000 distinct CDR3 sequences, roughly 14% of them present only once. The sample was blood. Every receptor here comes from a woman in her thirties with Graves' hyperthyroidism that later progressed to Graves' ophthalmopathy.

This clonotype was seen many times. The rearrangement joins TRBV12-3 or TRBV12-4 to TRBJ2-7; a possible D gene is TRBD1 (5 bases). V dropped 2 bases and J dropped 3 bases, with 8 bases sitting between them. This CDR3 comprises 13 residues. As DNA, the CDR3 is TGTGCCAGCAGTTTATCCAGGGACTACGAGCAGTACTTC. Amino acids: CASSLSRDYEQYF.

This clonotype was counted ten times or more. In nucleotides, the CDR3 is TGTGCCACCAGCGGACAGGGGGGTTATGGCTACACCTTC. This codes for CATSGQGGYGYTF. The gene calls are TRBV24-1 and TRBJ1-2; 10 bases match TRBD1. V shed 7 bases and J 5 bases; nucleotides not matched to a gene: 3. Germline CDR1 reads KGHDR; CDR2 reads SFDVKD. The CDR3 sequence is 13 residues long.

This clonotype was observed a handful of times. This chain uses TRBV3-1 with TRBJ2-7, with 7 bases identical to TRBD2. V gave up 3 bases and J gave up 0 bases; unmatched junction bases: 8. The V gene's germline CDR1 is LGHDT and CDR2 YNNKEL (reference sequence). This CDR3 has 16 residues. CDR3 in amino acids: CASSHNSGFSSYEQYF. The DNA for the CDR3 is TGTGCCAGCAGCCACAATAGCGGGTTTAGCTCCTACGAGCAGTACTTC.

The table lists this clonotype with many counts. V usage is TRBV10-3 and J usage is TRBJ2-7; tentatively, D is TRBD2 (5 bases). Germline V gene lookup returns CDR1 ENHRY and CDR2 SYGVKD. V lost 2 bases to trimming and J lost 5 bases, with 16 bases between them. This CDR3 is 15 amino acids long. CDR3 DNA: TGTGCCATCAGTGAGACCCAGCCGGGATGGGACGAGCAGTACTTC. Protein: CAISETQPGWDEQYF.

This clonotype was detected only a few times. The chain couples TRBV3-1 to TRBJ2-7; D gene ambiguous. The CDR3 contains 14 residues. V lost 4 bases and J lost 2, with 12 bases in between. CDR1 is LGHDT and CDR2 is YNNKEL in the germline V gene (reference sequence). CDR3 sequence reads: CASSRISFAYEQYF. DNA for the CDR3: TGTGCCAGCAGCCGCATTAGCTTCGCCTACGAGCAGTACTTC.

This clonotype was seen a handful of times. CDR3 region: CASSFDVEQYF. CDR3 nucleotide sequence: TGTGCCAGCAGTTTCGACGTGGAGCAGTACTTC. This chain connects TRBV12-3 or TRBV12-4 to TRBJ2-7; D is uncertain. This CDR3 region has 11 residues. The V end lost 3 bases, the J end lost 7 bases, and 7 bases lay between the germline ends.

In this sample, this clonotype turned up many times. CDR3 in DNA: TGTGCCAGCAGTTTCCCCAGGGCAGATACGCAGTATTTT. Amino acid sequence: CASSFPRADTQYF. The chain uses TRBV27 and TRBJ2-3; weak D call: TRBD1 (5 bases). The CDR3 loop spans 13 amino acids. The V gene's germline CDR1 is MNHEY and CDR2 SMNVEV (reference sequence). V was clipped by 3 bases and J by 4 bases, with 8 bases between them.

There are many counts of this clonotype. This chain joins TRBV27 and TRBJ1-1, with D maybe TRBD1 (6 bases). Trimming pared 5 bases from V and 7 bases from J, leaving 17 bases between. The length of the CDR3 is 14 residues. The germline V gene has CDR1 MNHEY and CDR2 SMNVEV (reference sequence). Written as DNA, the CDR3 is TGTGCCAGCAGTCACAGGGAAGACTTCGTTGAAGCTTTCTTT. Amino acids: CASSHREDFVEAFF.

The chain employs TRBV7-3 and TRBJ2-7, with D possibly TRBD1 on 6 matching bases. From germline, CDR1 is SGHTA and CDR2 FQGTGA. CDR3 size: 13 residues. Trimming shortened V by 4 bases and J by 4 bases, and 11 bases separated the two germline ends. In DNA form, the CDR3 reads TGTGCCAGCAGCTGGGGGCGGTCGTACGAGCAGTACTTC. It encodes CASSWGRSYEQYF.

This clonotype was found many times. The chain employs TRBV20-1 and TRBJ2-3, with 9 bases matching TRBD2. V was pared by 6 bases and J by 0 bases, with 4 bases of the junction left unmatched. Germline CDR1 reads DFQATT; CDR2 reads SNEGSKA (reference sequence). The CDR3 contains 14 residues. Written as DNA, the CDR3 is TGCAGTGCGATACTAGCGGGTAGCACAGATACGCAGTATTTT. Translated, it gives CSAILAGSTDTQYF.

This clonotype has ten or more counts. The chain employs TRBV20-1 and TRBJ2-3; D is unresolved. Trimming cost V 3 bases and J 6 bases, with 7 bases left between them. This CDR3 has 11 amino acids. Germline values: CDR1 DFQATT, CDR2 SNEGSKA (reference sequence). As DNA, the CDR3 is TGCAGTGCTAGTTACTTGGATACGCAGTATTTT. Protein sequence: CSASYLDTQYF.

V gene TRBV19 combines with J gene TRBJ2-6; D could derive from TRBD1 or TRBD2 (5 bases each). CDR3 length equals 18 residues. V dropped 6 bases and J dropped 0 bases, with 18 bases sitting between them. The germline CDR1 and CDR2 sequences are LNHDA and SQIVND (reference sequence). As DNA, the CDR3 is TGTGCCAGTAGGGCCTGGGACGGTTCCCGCTCTGGGGCCAACGTCCTGACTTTC. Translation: CASRAWDGSRSGANVLTF.

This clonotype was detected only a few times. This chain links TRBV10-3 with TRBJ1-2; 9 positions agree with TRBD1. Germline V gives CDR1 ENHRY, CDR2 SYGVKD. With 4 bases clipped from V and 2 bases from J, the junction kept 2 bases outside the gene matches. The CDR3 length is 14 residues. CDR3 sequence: CAISAGQGNYGYTF. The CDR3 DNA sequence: TGTGCCATCAGTGCCGGACAGGGGAACTATGGCTACACCTTC.

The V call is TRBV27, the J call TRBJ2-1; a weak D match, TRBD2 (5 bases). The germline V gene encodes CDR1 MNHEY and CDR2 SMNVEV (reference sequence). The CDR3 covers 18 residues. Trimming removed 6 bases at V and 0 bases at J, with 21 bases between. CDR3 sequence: CASSQEWWRRSSYNEQFF. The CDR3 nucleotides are TGTGCCAGCAGCCAAGAGTGGTGGCGGAGGAGCTCCTACAATGAGCAGTTCTTC.

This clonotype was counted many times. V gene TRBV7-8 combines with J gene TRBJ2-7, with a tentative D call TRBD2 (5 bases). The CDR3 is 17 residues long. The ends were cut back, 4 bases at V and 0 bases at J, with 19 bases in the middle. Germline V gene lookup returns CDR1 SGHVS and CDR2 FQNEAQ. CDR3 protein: CASSSAMGAQSSYEQYF. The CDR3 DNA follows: TGTGCCAGCAGCTCCGCTATGGGAGCGCAAAGCTCCTACGAGCAGTACTTC.

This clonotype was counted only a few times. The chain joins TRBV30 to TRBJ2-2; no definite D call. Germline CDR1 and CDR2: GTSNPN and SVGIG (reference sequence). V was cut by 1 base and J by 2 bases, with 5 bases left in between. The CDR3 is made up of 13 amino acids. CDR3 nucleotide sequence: TGTGCCTGGAGTGCTTATAACACCGGGGAGCTGTTTTTT. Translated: CAWSAYNTGELFF.

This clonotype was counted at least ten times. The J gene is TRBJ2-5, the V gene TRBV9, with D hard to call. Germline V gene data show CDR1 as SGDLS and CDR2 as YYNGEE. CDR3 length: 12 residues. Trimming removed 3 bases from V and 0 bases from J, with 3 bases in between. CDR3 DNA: TGTGCCAGCAGCGCTCACCAAGAGACCCAGTACTTC. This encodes CASSAHQETQYF. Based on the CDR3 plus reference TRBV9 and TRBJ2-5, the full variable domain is DSGVTQTPKHLITATGQRVTLRCSPRSGDLSVYWYQQSLDQGLQFLIQYYNGEERAKGNILERFSAQQFPDLHSELNLSSLELGDSALYFCASSAHQETQYFGPGTRLLVL.

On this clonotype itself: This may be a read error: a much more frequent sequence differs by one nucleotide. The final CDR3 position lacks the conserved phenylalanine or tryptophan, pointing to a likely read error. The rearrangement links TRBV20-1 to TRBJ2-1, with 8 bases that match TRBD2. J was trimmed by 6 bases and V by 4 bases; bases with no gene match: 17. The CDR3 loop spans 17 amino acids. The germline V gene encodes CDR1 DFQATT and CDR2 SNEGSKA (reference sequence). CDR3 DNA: TGCAGTGCTACCCCAATAGAACTAGCGGCTTCACCCAATGAGCAGTTCTGC. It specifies CSATPIELAASPNEQFC.

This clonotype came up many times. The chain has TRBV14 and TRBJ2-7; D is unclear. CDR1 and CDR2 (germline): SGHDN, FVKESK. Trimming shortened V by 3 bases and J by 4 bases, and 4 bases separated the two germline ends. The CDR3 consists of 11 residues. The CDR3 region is CASSQEYEQYF. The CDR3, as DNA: TGTGCCAGCAGCCAGGAATACGAGCAGTACTTC.

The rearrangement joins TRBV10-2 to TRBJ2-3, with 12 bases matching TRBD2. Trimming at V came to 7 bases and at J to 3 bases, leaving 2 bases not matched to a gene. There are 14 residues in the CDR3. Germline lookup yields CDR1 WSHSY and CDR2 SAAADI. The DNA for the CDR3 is TGCGCCAGCAAACTAGCGGGAGGAACAGATACGCAGTATTTT. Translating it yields CASKLAGGTDTQYF.

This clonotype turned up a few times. CDR3 sequence: CASSEEVLGYNSPLHF. DNA of the CDR3: TGCGCCAGCAGCGAGGAGGTCTTGGGATATAATTCACCCCTCCACTTT. The gene calls are TRBV4-1 and TRBJ1-6, with D hard to call. Germline-derived CDR1 and CDR2 are MGHRA and YSYEKL. V dropped 5 bases and J dropped 4 bases, with 15 bases sitting between them. The CDR3 totals 16 residues.

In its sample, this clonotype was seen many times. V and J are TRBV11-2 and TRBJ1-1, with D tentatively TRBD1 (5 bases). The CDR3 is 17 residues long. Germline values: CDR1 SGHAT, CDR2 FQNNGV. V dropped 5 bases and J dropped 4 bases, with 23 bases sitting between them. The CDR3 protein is CASSPYSWAGEGTEAFF. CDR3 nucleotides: TGTGCCAGCAGCCCCTACTCGTGGGCGGGGGAGGGCACTGAAGCTTTCTTT.

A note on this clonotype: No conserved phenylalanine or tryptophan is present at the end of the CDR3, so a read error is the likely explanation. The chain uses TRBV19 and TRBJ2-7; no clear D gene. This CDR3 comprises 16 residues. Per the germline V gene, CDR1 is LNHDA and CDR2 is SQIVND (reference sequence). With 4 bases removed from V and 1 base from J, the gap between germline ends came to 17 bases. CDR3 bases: TGTGCCAGTAGTACCAGCGACTCTGACCTTTCCTACGAGCAGTACCTC. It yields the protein CASSTSDSDLSYEQYL.

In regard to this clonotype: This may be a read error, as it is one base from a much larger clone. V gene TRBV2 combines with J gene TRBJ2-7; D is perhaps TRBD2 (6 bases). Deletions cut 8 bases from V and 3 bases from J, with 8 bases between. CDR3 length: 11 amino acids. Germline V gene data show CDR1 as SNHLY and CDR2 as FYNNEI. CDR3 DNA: TGTGCCAGCGAGCGGGTCTACGAGCAGTACTTC. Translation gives CASERVYEQYF.

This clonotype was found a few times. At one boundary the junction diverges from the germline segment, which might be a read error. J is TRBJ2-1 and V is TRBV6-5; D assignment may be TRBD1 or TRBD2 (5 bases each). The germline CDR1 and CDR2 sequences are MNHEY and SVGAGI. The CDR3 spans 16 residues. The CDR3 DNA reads TGTGCCAGCGGTTACTCGACAGTGGGAGTAGGAAATGAGCAGTTCTTC. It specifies CASGYSTVGVGNEQFF.

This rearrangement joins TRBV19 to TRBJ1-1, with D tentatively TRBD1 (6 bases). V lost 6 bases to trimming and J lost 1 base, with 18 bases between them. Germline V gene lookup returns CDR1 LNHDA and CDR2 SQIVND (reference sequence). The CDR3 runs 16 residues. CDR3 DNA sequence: TGTGCCAGTAGATCCAATCCGGGACATAGGAACACTGAAGCTTTCTTT. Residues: CASRSNPGHRNTEAFF.

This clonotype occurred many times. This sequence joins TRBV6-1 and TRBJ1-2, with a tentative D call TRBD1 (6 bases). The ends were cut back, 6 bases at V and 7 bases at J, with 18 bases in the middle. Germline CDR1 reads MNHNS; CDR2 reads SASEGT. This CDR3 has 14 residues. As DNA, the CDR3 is TGTGCCAGCAGCCTTACCACAGGGCGGGTTGGCTACACCTTC. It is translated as CASSLTTGRVGYTF.

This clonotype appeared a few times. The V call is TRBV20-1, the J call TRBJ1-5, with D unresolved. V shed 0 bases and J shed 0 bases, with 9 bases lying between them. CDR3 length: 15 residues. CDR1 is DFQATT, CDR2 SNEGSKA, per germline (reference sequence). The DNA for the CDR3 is TGCAGTGCTAGAGAAACGCAACATAGCAATCAGCCCCAGCATTTT. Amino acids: CSARETQHSNQPQHF.

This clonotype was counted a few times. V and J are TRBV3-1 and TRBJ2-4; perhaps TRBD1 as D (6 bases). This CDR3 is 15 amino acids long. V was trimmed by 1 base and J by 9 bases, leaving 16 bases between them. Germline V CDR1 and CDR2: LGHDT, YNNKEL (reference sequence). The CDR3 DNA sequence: TGTGCCAGCAGCCAAGGGGACGGACAGCCTACCATTCAGTACTTC. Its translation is CASSQGDGQPTIQYF. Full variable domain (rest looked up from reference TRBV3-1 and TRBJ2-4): DTAVSQTPKYLVTQMGNDKSIKCEQNLGHDTMYWYKQDSKKFLKIMFSYNNKELIINETVPNRFSPKSPDKAHLNLHINSLELGDSAVYFCASSQGDGQPTIQYFGAGTRLSVL.

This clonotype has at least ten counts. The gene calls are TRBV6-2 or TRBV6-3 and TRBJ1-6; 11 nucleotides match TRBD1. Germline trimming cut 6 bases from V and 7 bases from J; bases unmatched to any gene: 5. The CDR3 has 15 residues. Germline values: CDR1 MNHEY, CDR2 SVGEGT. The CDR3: CASSNGDRGNSPLHF. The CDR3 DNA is TGTGCCAGCAGCAACGGGGACAGGGGGAATTCACCCCTCCACTTT.

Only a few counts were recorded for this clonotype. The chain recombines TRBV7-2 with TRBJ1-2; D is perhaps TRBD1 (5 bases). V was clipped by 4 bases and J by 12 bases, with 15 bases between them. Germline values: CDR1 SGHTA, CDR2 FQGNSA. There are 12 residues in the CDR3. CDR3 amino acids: CASSSRIGRDTF. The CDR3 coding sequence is TGTGCCAGCAGCTCGAGGATAGGCAGGGACACCTTC.

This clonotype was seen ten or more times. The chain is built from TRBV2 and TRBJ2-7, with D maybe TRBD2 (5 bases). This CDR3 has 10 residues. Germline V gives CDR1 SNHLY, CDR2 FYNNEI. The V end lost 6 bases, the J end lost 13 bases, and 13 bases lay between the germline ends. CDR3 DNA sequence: TGTGCCAGCAGGTCCCGACTAAATTACTTC. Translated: CASRSRLNYF.